The next 30 T cell receptor beta chains were all read from a single sample in a study of cytomegalovirus exposure and HLA in healthy donors. Primers for the PCR totalled 60 Vbeta and 13 Jbeta. Libraries were prepared by immunoSEQ multiplex PCR; TCRdb keeps only in-frame clonotypes and omits some of them. The sample consists of 150,000 to 200,000 clones, approximately 72% of them appearing once. Sequenced sample: PBMCs. The source is a man aged 45-65 years in good health and CMV-seronegative.

This clone has only a few counts. This chain joins TRBV29-1 and TRBJ2-5; 8 bases agree with TRBD2. CDR3 size: 14 residues. The V and J ends lost 4 bases and 5 bases, in that order; junction bases with no gene match: 9. Germline CDR1 is SQVTM and CDR2 is ANQGSEA. CDR3 nucleotides: TGCAGCGTTGCCACAGCGGGGGTGGGTGAGACCCAGTACTTC. It translates to CSVATAGVGETQYF. The full variable domain, its missing parts supplied by reference TRBV29-1 and TRBJ2-5, is SAVISQKPSRDICQRGTSLTIQCQVDSQVTMMFWYRQQPGQSLTLIATANQGSEATYESGFVIDKFPISRPNLTFSTLTVSNMSPEDSSIYLCSVATAGVGETQYFGPGTRLLVL.

This clone was counted between two and nine times. The CDR3 spells CASSLAGLAGELFF. CDR3 nucleotide sequence: TGTGCCAGCAGCTTAGCGGGGCTAGCCGGGGAGCTGTTTTTT. The chain uses TRBV7-2 and TRBJ2-2; D perhaps matches TRBD1 (5 bases). The germline V gene has CDR1 SGHTA and CDR2 FQGNSA. V was pared by 0 bases and J by 6 bases, with 8 bases between. The CDR3 is 14 residues long.

V and J are TRBV27 and TRBJ1-1, with D possibly TRBD1 on 6 matching bases. Trimming removed 4 bases at V and 1 base at J, with 13 bases between. Germline lookup yields CDR1 MNHEY and CDR2 SMNVEV (reference sequence). The CDR3 length is 15 residues. CDR3 nucleotides: TGTGCCAGCAGTTGGACAGCTACCTCGAACACTGAAGCTTTCTTT. Its protein product is CASSWTATSNTEAFF.

The chain combines TRBV2 with TRBJ1-2, with 8 positions matching TRBD1. Losses at the gene ends were 6 bases for V and 4 bases for J; bases not matched to a gene: 7. The germline V gene encodes CDR1 SNHLY and CDR2 FYNNEI. The CDR3 extends over 14 amino acids. This CDR3 is CASRMTGVVYGYTF. The CDR3 DNA is TGTGCCAGCAGGATGACAGGGGTAGTCTATGGCTACACCTTC.

The chain couples TRBV7-2 to TRBJ2-1; 7 positions match TRBD1. Germline V gene data show CDR1 as SGHTA and CDR2 as FQGNSA. CDR3 length: 16 residues. After removal of 3 bases from V and 2 bases from J, the junction contained 7 bases not matched to a gene. In DNA form, the CDR3 reads TGTGCCAGCAGCTTCGCTGCGACAGGGACCTACAATGAGCAGTTCTTC. Translation gives CASSFAATGTYNEQFF.

The chain links TRBV4-2 to TRBJ2-7, with 9 bases aligning to TRBD1. The CDR3 sequence is 15 residues long. Germline CDR1 is LGHNA and CDR2 is YNFKEQ. After removal of 4 bases from V and 5 bases from J, the junction contained 9 bases not matched to a gene. The CDR3 loop reads CASSLTTGGFDEQYF. The CDR3 DNA reads as TGTGCCAGCAGCCTGACCACAGGGGGCTTCGACGAGCAGTACTTC.

The genes are TRBV19 and TRBJ1-6; D perhaps matches TRBD1 (6 bases). V lost 5 bases and J 8 bases, leaving 19 bases between the germline ends. Germline V gene sequence: CDR1 LNHDA, CDR2 SQIVND (reference sequence). The CDR3 has 16 amino acids. The CDR3 DNA reads TGTGCCAGTAGTTCCCCACCGGGGACATCGGATTCACCCCTCCACTTT. This gives the protein CASSSPPGTSDSPLHF.

The chain recombines TRBV28 with TRBJ1-2; perhaps TRBD1 as D (5 bases). Per the germline V gene, CDR1 is MDHEN and CDR2 is SYDVKM. The V gene lost 2 bases and the J gene lost 6 bases, with 16 bases spanning the gap. This CDR3 spans 15 amino acids. The CDR3 DNA sequence: TGTGCCAGCAGTTTACCCCAGGCCCAGGGTCATGGCTACACCTTC. The encoded protein is CASSLPQAQGHGYTF.

The chain uses TRBV6-4 and TRBJ1-5; D remains ambiguous. Germline V gene data show CDR1 as MRHNA and CDR2 as SNTAGT. CDR3 length: 16 amino acids. V was clipped by 0 bases and J by 4 bases, with 13 bases between them. The CDR3 DNA reads TGTGCCAGCAGTGACTCGGGCTTAGCGGCTAATCAGCCCCAGCATTTT. Amino acid sequence: CASSDSGLAANQPQHF.

V usage is TRBV6-5 and J usage is TRBJ2-7; tentatively, D is TRBD2 (6 bases). Germline-derived CDR1 and CDR2 are MNHEY and SVGAGI. The CDR3 length is 15 residues. Trimming stripped 6 bases from V and 0 bases from J, with 15 bases between. Here the CDR3 DNA reads TGTGCCAGCAGACCCACCCGGGACTTCTCCTACGAGCAGTACTTC. It translates to CASRPTRDFSYEQYF.

The gene calls are TRBV5-1 and TRBJ2-7, with 9 positions matching TRBD1. J gave up 3 bases and V 4 bases, and 8 bases lay outside the gene matches. Germline V gives CDR1 SGHRS, CDR2 YFSETQ. The CDR3 contains 15 residues. DNA for the CDR3: TGCGCCAGCAGCCCGGGGGACAGGGATGACTACGAGCAGTACTTC. Its translation is CASSPGDRDDYEQYF.

This rearrangement joins TRBV5-8 to TRBJ2-5; tentatively, D is TRBD1 (6 bases). The CDR3 length is 15 residues. Germline V gene data show CDR1 as SGHTS and CDR2 as YDEGEE. Trimming shortened V by 8 bases and J by 3 bases, and 20 bases separated the two germline ends. The CDR3: CASRDIITVKETQYF. The CDR3 coding sequence is TGTGCCAGTCGGGACATTATTACAGTCAAAGAGACCCAGTACTTC.

The chain carries TRBV5-1 and TRBJ2-1; 14 positions match TRBD2. The V gene end was trimmed by 3 bases and the J gene end by 4 bases; junction bases not matched to a gene: 3. Germline CDR1 is SGHRS and CDR2 is YFSETQ. The CDR3 sequence is 16 residues long. The CDR3 protein is CASSWTSGGRYNEQFF. The CDR3 bases are TGCGCCAGCAGCTGGACTAGCGGGGGGCGGTACAATGAGCAGTTCTTC.

The chain recombines TRBV19 with TRBJ2-7, with D maybe TRBD1 (5 bases). V shed 5 bases and J shed 0 bases, with 11 bases lying between them. Germline lookup yields CDR1 LNHDA and CDR2 SQIVND (reference sequence). The CDR3 covers 14 residues. This chain's CDR3 is CASSPTTVSYEQYF. DNA of the CDR3: TGTGCCAGTAGTCCTACGACAGTCTCCTACGAGCAGTACTTC.

This clone has just one count. This sequence joins TRBV7-2 and TRBJ1-1; tentative D call: TRBD1 (5 bases). V lost 0 bases to trimming and J lost 0 bases, with 11 bases between them. Germline V lookup: CDR1 SGHTA, CDR2 FQGNSA. This CDR3 has 16 residues. CDR3 sequence: CASSLAPGWMNTEAFF. CDR3 in DNA: TGTGCCAGCAGCTTAGCACCAGGGTGGATGAACACTGAAGCTTTCTTT.

The V gene is TRBV6-5, the J gene TRBJ1-3; no clear D. The germline V gene encodes CDR1 MNHEY and CDR2 SVGAGI. V lost 0 bases, J lost 3 bases, and 6 bases lay in between. The CDR3 loop spans 14 amino acids. This CDR3 is CASSYSNGGNTIYF. CDR3 nucleotide sequence: TGTGCCAGCAGTTACTCGAACGGTGGAAACACCATATATTTT.

This chain links TRBV6-1 with TRBJ2-5; possible D gene TRBD2, 5 bases. Trimming left V 2 bases short and J 6 bases short, with 13 bases between. Per the germline V gene, CDR1 is MNHNS and CDR2 is SASEGT. This CDR3 comprises 14 residues. In DNA form, the CDR3 reads TGTGCCAGCAGTGAAATAGAGAGGGTTAAGACCCAGTACTTC. It translates to CASSEIERVKTQYF.

This clone was detected only a few times. The chain carries TRBV2 and TRBJ2-2; D is perhaps TRBD1 (6 bases). The CDR3 loop spans 13 amino acids. V gave up 7 bases and J gave up 5 bases, with 11 bases separating them. In germline, CDR1 is SNHLY, CDR2 FYNNEI. CDR3 amino acids: CASTRDITGELFF. CDR3 sequence (DNA): TGTGCCAGCACTAGGGACATTACCGGGGAGCTGTTTTTT.

DNA of the CDR3: TGTGCCAGCAGCCTAAGGGGGCAGAACGAGCAGTACTTC. This codes for CASSLRGQNEQYF. The V call is TRBV7-6, the J call TRBJ2-7; 7 bases are a match to TRBD1. Trimming at V came to 5 bases and at J to 5 bases, leaving 6 bases not matched to a gene. This CDR3 is built from 13 residues. Germline CDR1 SGHVS, CDR2 FNYEAQ.

The V call is TRBV5-4, the J call TRBJ2-3; TRBD2 agrees at 10 bases. The V segment lost 4 bases and the J segment 0 bases; nucleotides outside the gene matches: 8. Germline CDR1 SGHNT, CDR2 YYREEE (reference sequence). The CDR3 loop spans 17 amino acids. CDR3 protein: CASSIHLAGASTDTQYF. The CDR3 DNA is TGTGCCAGCAGCATTCACCTAGCGGGGGCCAGCACAGATACGCAGTATTTT.

The chain has TRBV7-9 and TRBJ2-2; 16 nucleotides align to TRBD2. The CDR3 extends over 19 amino acids. Looked up from germline, CDR1 is SEHNR and CDR2 is FQNEAQ (reference sequence). The trim removed 5 bases at V and 5 bases at J, leaving 11 bases unmatched. CDR3 nucleotide sequence: TGTGCCAGCAGCGCGCCTGGGACTAGCGGGGGGGCGGGTACCGGGGAGCTGTTTTTT. It encodes CASSAPGTSGGAGTGELFF.

This clone has only one observation. The rearrangement uses TRBV5-4 and TRBJ1-3, with 7 bases matching TRBD1. Germline V gene sequence: CDR1 SGHNT, CDR2 YYREEE (reference sequence). V gave up 4 bases and J gave up 2 bases; unmatched junction bases: 9. This CDR3 spans 16 amino acids. DNA for the CDR3: TGTGCCAGCAGCACGGGCGACAGGGTGCCTGGAAACACCATATATTTT. Amino acids: CASSTGDRVPGNTIYF.

This sequence joins TRBV29-1 and TRBJ1-1; D is possibly TRBD1 (5 bases). Germline lookup yields CDR1 SQVTM and CDR2 ANQGSEA. V was cut by 5 bases and J by 0 bases, with 10 bases left in between. The CDR3 sequence is 13 residues long. CDR3 sequence reads: CSVKRGMNTEAFF. For the CDR3, the DNA is TGCAGCGTTAAACGGGGGATGAACACTGAAGCTTTCTTT.

This clone has more than one count but fewer than ten. The chain has TRBV6-5 and TRBJ2-7, with 11 bases matching TRBD1. This CDR3 spans 13 amino acids. The junction had 5 bases not matched to a gene; V was cut back by 6 bases and J by 7 bases. Germline V gene sequence: CDR1 MNHEY, CDR2 SVGAGI. CDR3 sequence (DNA): TGTGCCAGCAGCGGACAGGGGGCTGGAGAGCAGTACTTC. It specifies CASSGQGAGEQYF.

The rearrangement uses TRBV6-1 and TRBJ2-1, with TRBD1 matching 8 bases. The ends lost 10 bases at V and 10 bases at J; junction bases unmatched: 15. This CDR3 has 14 amino acids. CDR1 is MNHNS and CDR2 is SASEGT in the germline V gene. The CDR3 loop is CAIVWDRPPMEQFF. CDR3 in DNA: TGTGCCATCGTCTGGGACAGGCCTCCTATGGAGCAGTTCTTC.

V is TRBV28 and J is TRBJ1-6; no clear D gene. This CDR3 is 16 amino acids long. Trimming left V 3 bases short and J 0 bases short, with 9 bases between. Germline V gene data show CDR1 as MDHEN and CDR2 as SYDVKM. CDR3 loop: CASSFLRSSYNSPLHF. The CDR3 bases are TGTGCCAGCAGTTTCCTCCGGAGCTCCTATAATTCACCCCTCCACTTT.

This clone has just a few counts. J is TRBJ2-5 and V is TRBV19; possibly TRBD1 for D (6 bases). The germline V gene encodes CDR1 LNHDA and CDR2 SQIVND (reference sequence). V was clipped by 4 bases and J by 4 bases, with 19 bases between them. The length of the CDR3 is 16 residues. CDR3 sequence reads: CASSSHLGAAGETQYF. CDR3 nucleotides: TGTGCCAGTAGTAGCCACCTGGGGGCCGCGGGAGAGACCCAGTACTTC.

The chain employs TRBV19 and TRBJ2-5; D possibly corresponds to TRBD1 (6 bases). This CDR3 is built from 14 residues. CDR1 LNHDA and CDR2 SQIVND come from the germline V gene (reference sequence). V was trimmed by 5 bases and J by 2 bases, leaving 12 bases between them. The CDR3 nucleotides are TGTGCCAGTAGTCCCCGGACAGAGCAAGAGACCCAGTACTTC. It translates to CASSPRTEQETQYF.

V and J are TRBV5-1 and TRBJ2-1, with TRBD1 identical over 7 bases. The CDR3 covers 16 residues. Per germline, CDR1 SGHRS and CDR2 YFSETQ. Losses at the gene ends were 2 bases for V and 3 bases for J; bases not matched to a gene: 8. The CDR3 coding sequence is TGCGCCAGCAGCTTTATGCCGGGACAGATCTACAATGAGCAGTTCTTC. Translation: CASSFMPGQIYNEQFF.

The gene calls are TRBV5-1 and TRBJ1-4; D remains unclear. V lost 5 bases and J 3 bases, leaving 14 bases between the germline ends. Germline lookup yields CDR1 SGHRS and CDR2 YFSETQ. This CDR3 is built from 15 residues. The CDR3 is CASSPAPTSNEKLFF. The CDR3 DNA reads TGCGCCAGCAGTCCTGCCCCCACTTCTAATGAAAAACTGTTTTTT.